This T cell receptor (delta chain) emerged from a study of gamma-delta T cells after stem cell transplantation. This clone showed up just a few times. TCRdb's protein for this DNA is that of a much larger clone and differs from the translation at residue 5, likely a read error; the protein shown is the DNA translation. With CATT, TCRdb re-called clones from the RT-PCR reads. The sample has thousands of delta-chain clones; around 1.3% are singletons. The CDR3 runs to 16 residues. V lost 3 bases and J 0 bases, leaving 13 bases between the germline ends. The V gene's germline CDR1 is GEAIGNYY and CDR2 EKD.

The TCR was taken from a human donor. It is not recorded whose cells these are; they may come from a transplant donor. This rearrangement joins TRDV2 to TRDJ2; TRDD3 might be the D (6 bases). Sequenced sample: gamma-delta T cells. CDR3: CACDAIGGSLTAQLFF. The DNA of the CDR3 is TGTGCCTGTGACGCAATTGGGGGGTCTTTGACAGCACAACTCTTCTTT.